One T cell receptor beta chain is described in this entry. This sample is drawn from a study of control samples from healthy donors and cancer patients. CDR1 SGHAT and CDR2 FQDESV come from the germline V gene (reference sequence). J lost 4 bases, V lost 4 bases, and 8 bases had no gene match. This CDR3 contains 16 residues. Produced via immunoSEQ multiplex PCR; TCRdb's table is partial and in-frame only. The sample consists of some 130,000 clones, about 92% of them appearing once. The sequenced sample was blood. The V and J genes are TRBV11-1 and TRBJ2-1, with TRBD2 identical over 9 bases. The TCR was taken from a woman in her forties or fifties in good health. CDR3 region: CASSSEGLARYNEQFF. The CDR3 DNA follows: TGTGCCAGCAGCTCAGAGGGACTAGCTAGATACAATGAGCAGTTCTTC.